Listed here is a single T cell receptor beta chain. These data come from a study of blood T cell repertoires in COVID-19. Study details: Some COVID-19 samples were acute and others convalescent; all came from the United States, Italy and Spain.

V lost 0 bases and J lost 5; bases outside the gene matches: 6. CDR3 size: 15 residues. The germline V gene encodes CDR1 MNHEY and CDR2 SMNVEV (reference sequence). Clones were sequenced by immunoSEQ multiplex PCR, and TCRdb holds only the in-frame ones, with some missing. The sample consists of fewer than 250,000 clones, 85% to 90% of them appearing once. The clonotype was recovered from a man aged 30-40 years with COVID-19, enrolled during active disease. This rearrangement joins TRBV27 to TRBJ2-5; 7 bases are shared with TRBD1. Sequenced sample: peripheral blood. The CDR3 here is CASSLSHRGRETQYF. The CDR3 DNA reads as TGTGCCAGCAGTTTATCCCACAGGGGTAGGGAGACCCAGTACTTC.